This record covers a single T cell receptor beta chain. This clonotype was recorded many times. The antigen it binds to is not known. No quality values exist for individual bases; no much larger clone is one base distant. The data originate from a study of post-analysis software for immune sequencing data (dated by TCRdb to the mid-2010s). The study in broad terms: Relapsing-remitting, secondary progressive and progressive-relapsing multiple sclerosis were recorded as disease courses, and subtype annotation was lacking for some patients. The multiple sclerosis patient repertoires were compared with about a dozen previously published healthy control repertoires from donors aged about 6 to 26 years. A subset of samples was prepared in parallel using single-end sample barcoding, then pooled and co-amplified after Illumina adapter ligation. The paper's findings and limits, for the study overall: Normalized Chao1 diversity was significantly lower in multiple sclerosis patients than controls, suggesting substantial peripheral T-cell clonal expansion. The multiple sclerosis patient group was slightly younger than the control group. Four or five TRBV segments, including TRBV5-6, TRBV5-1 and TRBV20-1, were significantly more frequent in patients than controls. Direct clustering with F measure revealed strong co-clustering of samples prepared in the same batch, which led to a batch-effect correction.

Measured from the cysteine to the phenylalanine, the CDR3 is 15 residues long. This entry keeps only the CDR3 DNA: 45 bases, framed from base 1. Trimmed from V: 5 bases; trimmed from J: 4 bases; junction bases lacking a gene match: 7. Library preparation used PCR. The sequencing machine was an Illumina HiSeq 2500. Unique molecular identifiers were incorporated into TCR beta cDNA libraries to reduce PCR and sequencing biases. Every 1 to 10 million input T cells yielded approximately 500,000 cDNA molecules, meaning each molecule approximated one T cell. The same protocol used for the earlier healthy control dataset was applied to prepare and sequence the patient libraries. Samples belonging to the same batch were prepared together, multiplexed and sequenced on a shared HiSeq lane. The source study handled its data this way. MIGEC was used to process the raw barcoded reads, and molecular identifier groups with only a single read were discarded before consensus assembly and CDR3 extraction. Clonotype tables were post-analysed with VDJtools, normalizing diversity by down-sampling all datasets to the smallest sample size. In repertoire overlap clustering, CDR3 amino acid sequences, but not nucleotide sequences, were matched to correct batch-related cross-sample contamination. In TCRdb, the public reads were trimmed at Q25 with fastp and aligned with MiXCR, with productive beta chains retained. Rows are unified per CDR3 protein, each entry keeping the most common DNA and genes. The V and J calls were determined by TCRdb, not by the authors. The sample includes roughly 200,000 distinct CDR3 sequences, with approximately 28% observed a single time. The ten largest account for about 3.7% of the sample.

TCR beta repertoires were profiled from peripheral blood of roughly 13 young patients with multiple sclerosis to demonstrate the VDJtools post-analysis software. The multiple sclerosis patients were children and adolescents ranging in age from about 6 to 17 years. The V gene is TRBV12-3 or TRBV12-4 and the J gene is TRBJ2-7; TRBD1 matches 11 bases in the middle. This TCR came from a girl younger than 18 with multiple sclerosis. Sequencing used blood. The CDR3 protein is CASSTRTGGGYEQYF. The nucleotides are TGTGCCAGCAGTACCCGGACAGGGGGCGGGTACGAGCAGTACTTC.